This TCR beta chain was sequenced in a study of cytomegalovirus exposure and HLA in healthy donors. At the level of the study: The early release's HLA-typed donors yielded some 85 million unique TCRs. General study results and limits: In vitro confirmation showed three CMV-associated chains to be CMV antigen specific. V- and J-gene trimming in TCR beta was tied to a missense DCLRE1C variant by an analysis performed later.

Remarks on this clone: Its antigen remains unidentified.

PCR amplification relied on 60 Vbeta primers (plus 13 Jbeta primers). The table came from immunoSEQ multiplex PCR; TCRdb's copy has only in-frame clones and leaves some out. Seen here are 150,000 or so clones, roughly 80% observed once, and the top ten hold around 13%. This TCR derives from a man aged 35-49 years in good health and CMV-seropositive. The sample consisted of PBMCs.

CDR3 nucleotides: TGTGCCAGTACCGGACTAGCGGGAGTCCCCGGGGAGCTGTTTTTT. Translating gives CASTGLAGVPGELFF. The chain employs TRBV19 and TRBJ2-2; TRBD2 matches at 13 bases. V was pared by 7 bases and J by 6 bases, with 5 bases of the junction left unmatched. The germline gives CDR1 LNHDA, CDR2 SQIVND (reference sequence). The CDR3 runs to 15 residues.